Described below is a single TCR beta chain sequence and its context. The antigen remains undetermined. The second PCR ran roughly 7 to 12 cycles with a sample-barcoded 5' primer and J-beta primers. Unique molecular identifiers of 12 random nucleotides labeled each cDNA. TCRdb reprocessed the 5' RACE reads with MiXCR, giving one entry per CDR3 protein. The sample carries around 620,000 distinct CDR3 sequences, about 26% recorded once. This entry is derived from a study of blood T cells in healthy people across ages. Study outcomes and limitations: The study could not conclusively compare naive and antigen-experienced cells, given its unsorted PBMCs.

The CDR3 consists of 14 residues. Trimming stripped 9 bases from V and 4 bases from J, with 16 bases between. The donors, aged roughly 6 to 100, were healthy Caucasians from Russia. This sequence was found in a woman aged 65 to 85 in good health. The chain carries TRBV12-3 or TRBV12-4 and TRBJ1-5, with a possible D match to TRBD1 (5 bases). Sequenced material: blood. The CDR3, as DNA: TGTGCCAGTTCCGGGACGATGAGGAATCAGCCCCAGCATTTT. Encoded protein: CASSGTMRNQPQHF.